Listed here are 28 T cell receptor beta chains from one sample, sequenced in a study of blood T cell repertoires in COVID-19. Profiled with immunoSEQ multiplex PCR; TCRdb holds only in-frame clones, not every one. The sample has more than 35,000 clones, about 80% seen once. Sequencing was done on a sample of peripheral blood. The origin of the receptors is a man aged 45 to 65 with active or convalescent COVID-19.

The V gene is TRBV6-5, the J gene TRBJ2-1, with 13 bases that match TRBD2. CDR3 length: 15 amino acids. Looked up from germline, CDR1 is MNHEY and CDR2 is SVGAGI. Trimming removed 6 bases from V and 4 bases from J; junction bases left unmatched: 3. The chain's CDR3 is CASRKLAGGYNEQFF. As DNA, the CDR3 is TGTGCCAGCAGAAAACTAGCGGGGGGGTACAATGAGCAGTTCTTC.

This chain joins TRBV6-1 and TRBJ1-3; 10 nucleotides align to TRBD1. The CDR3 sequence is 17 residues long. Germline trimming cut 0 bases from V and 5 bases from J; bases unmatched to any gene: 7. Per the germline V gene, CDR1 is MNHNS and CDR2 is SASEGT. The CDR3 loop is CASSEAVGQGIRNTIYF. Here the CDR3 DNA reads TGTGCCAGCAGTGAAGCCGTGGGACAGGGGATCAGAAACACCATATATTTT.

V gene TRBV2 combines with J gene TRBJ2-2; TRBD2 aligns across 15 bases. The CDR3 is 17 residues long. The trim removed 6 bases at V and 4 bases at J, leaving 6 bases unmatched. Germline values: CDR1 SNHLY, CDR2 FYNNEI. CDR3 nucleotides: TGTGCCAGCAGAATGGGACTAGCGGGGGGCCCCACCGGGGAGCTGTTTTTT. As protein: CASRMGLAGGPTGELFF.

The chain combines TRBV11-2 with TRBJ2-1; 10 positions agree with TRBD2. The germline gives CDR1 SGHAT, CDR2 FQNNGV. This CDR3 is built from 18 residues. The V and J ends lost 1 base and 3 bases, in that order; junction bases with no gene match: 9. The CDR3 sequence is CASSLVPLAGDLYNEQFF. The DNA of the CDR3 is TGTGCCAGCAGCTTAGTCCCGCTAGCGGGGGACCTCTACAATGAGCAGTTCTTC.

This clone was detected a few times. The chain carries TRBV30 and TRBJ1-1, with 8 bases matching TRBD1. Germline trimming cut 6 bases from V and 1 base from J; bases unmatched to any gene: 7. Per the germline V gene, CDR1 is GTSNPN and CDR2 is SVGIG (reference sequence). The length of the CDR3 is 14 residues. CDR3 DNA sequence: TGTGCCTGTGACGATGGGACAGGGAACACTGAAGCTTTCTTT. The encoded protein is CACDDGTGNTEAFF.

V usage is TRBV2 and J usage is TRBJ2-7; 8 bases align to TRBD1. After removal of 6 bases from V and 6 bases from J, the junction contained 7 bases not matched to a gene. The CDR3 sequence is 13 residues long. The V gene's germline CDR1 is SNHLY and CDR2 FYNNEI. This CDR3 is CASRPDRGGEQYF. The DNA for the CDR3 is TGTGCCAGCAGACCCGACAGGGGAGGCGAGCAGTACTTC.

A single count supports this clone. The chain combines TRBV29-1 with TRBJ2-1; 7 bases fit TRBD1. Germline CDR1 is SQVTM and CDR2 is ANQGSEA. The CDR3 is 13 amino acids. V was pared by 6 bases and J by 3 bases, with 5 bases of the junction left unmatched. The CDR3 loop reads CSVQGDNYNEQFF. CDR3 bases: TGCAGCGTCCAGGGGGATAACTACAATGAGCAGTTCTTC.

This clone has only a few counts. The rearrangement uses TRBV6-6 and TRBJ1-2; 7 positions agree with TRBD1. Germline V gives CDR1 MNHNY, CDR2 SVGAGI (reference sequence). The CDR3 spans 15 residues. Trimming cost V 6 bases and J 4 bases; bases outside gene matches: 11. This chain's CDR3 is CASSNHDRALYGYTF. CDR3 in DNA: TGTGCCAGCAGCAACCACGACAGGGCCCTCTATGGCTACACCTTC.

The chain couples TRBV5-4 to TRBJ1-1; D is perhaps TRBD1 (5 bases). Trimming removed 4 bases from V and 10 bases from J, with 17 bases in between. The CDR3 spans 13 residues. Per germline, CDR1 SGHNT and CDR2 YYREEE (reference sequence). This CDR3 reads CASSPQTGRGAFF. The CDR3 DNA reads TGTGCCAGCAGCCCTCAGACGGGGCGGGGAGCTTTCTTT.

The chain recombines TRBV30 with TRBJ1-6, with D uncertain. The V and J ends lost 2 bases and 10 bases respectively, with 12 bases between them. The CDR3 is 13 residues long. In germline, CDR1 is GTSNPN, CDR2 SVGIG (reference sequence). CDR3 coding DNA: TGTGCCTGGAGTACCGGGGTAAGCTCACCCCTCCACTTT. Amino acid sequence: CAWSTGVSSPLHF.

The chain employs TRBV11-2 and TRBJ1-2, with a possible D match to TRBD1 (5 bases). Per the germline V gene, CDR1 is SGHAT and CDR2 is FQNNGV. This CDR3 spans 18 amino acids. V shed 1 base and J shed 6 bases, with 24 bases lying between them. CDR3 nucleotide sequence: TGTGCCAGCAGCTTAGTTCCCACCGCCAGACAGAGTCTACATGGCTACACCTTC. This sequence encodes CASSLVPTARQSLHGYTF.

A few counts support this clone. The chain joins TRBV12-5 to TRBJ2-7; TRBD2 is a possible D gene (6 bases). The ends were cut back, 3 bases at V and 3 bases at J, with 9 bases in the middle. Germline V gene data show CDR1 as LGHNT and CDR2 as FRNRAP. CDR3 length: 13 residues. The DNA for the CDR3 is TGTGCTAGTGGTTTTGGAGGGGACTACGAGCAGTACTTC. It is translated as CASGFGGDYEQYF. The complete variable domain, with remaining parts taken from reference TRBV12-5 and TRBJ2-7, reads DARVTQTPRHKVTEMGQEVTMRCQPILGHNTVFWYRQTMMQGLELLAYFRNRAPLDDSGMPKDRFSAEMPDATLATLKIQPSEPRDSAVYFCASGFGGDYEQYFGPGTRLTVT.

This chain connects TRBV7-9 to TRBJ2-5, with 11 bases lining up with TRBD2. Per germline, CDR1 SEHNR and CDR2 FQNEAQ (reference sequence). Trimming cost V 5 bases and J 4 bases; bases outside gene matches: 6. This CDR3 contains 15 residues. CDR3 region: CASSLTSGGVETQYF. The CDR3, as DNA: TGTGCCAGCAGCCTCACTAGCGGGGGTGTAGAGACCCAGTACTTC. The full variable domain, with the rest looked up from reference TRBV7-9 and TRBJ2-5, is DTGVSQNPRHKITKRGQNVTFRCDPISEHNRLYWYRQTLGQGPEFLTYFQNEAQLEKSRLLSDRFSAERPKGSFSTLEIQRTEQGDSAMYLCASSLTSGGVETQYFGPGTRLLVL.

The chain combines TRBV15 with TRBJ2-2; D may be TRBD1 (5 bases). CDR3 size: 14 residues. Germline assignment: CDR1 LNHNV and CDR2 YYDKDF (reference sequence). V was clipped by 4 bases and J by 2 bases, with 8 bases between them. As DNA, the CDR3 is TGTGCCACCAGCATGGGGCAAAACACCGGGGAGCTGTTTTTT. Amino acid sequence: CATSMGQNTGELFF.

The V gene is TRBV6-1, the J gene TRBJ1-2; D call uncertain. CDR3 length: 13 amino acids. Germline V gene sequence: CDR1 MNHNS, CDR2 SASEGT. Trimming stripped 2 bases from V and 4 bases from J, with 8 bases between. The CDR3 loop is CASSEQGGYGYTF. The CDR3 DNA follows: TGTGCCAGCAGTGAACAAGGAGGCTATGGCTACACCTTC.

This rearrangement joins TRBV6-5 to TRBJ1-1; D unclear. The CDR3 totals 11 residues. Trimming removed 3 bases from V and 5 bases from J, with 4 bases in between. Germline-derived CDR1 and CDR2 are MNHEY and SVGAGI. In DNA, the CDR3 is TGTGCCAGCAGTTATTATACTGAAGCTTTCTTT. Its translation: CASSYYTEAFF.

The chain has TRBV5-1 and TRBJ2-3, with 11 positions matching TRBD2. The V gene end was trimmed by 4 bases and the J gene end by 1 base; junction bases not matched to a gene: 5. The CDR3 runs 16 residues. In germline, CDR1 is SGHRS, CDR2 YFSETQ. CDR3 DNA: TGCGCCAGCAGCAGAACTAGCGGGGGCGGCACAGATACGCAGTATTTT. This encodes CASSRTSGGGTDTQYF.

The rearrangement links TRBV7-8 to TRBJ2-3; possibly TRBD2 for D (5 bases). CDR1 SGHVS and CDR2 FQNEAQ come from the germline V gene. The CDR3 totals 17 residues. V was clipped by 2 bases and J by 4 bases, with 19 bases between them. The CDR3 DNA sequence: TGTGCCAGCAGCTTATCGACCCCCTGGATTAGCGCAGATACGCAGTATTTT. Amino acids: CASSLSTPWISADTQYF.

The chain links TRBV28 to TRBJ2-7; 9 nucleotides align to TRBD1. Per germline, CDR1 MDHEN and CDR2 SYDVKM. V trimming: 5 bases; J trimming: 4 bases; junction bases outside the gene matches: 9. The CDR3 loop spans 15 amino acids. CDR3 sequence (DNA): TGTGCCAGCAGTAAAACGGGACAGGGATTGTACGAGCAGTACTTC. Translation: CASSKTGQGLYEQYF. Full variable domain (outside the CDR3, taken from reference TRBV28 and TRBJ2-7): DVKVTQSSRYLVKRTGEKVFLECVQDMDHENMFWYRQDPGLGLRLIYFSYDVKMKEKGDIPEGYSVSREKKERFSLILESASTNQTSMYLCASSKTGQGLYEQYFGPGTRLTVT.

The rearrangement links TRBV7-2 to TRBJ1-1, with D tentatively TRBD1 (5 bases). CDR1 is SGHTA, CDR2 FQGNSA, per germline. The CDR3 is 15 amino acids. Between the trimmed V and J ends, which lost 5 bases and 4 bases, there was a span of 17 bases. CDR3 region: CASSRSTERSTEAFF. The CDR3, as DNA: TGTGCCAGCAGCAGATCGACAGAGAGAAGCACTGAAGCTTTCTTT.

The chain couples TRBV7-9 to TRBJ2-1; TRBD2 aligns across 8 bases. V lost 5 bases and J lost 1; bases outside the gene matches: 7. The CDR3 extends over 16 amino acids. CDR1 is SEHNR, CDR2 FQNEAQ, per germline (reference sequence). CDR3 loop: CASSPDGGGSYNEQFF. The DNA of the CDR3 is TGTGCCAGCAGCCCCGACGGCGGGGGGTCCTACAATGAGCAGTTCTTC.

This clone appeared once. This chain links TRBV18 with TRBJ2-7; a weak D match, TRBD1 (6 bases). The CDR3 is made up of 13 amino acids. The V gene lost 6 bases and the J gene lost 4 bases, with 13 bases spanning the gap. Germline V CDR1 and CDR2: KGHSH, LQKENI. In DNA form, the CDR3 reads TGTGCCAGCTCCGAACAGGGATCGTACGAGCAGTACTTC. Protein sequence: CASSEQGSYEQYF.

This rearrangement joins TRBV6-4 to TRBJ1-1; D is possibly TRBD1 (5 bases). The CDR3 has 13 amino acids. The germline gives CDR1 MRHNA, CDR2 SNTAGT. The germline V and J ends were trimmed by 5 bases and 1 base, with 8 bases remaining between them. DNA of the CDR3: TGTGCCAGCAGTTCGACAGAGAACACTGAAGCTTTCTTT. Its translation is CASSSTENTEAFF.

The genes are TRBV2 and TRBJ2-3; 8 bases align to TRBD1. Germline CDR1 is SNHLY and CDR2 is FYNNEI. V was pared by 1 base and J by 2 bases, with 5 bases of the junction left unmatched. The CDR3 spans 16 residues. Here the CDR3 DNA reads TGTGCCAGCAGTGAAGGCAGGGGGCCCTACACAGATACGCAGTATTTT. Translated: CASSEGRGPYTDTQYF.

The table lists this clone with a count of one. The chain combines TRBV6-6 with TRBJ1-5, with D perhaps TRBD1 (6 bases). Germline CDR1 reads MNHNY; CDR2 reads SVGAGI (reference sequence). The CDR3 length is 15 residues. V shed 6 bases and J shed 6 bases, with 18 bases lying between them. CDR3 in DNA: TGTGCCAGCAGAAGCGAAACAGGGATGGGTCAGCCCCAGCATTTT. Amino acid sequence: CASRSETGMGQPQHF.

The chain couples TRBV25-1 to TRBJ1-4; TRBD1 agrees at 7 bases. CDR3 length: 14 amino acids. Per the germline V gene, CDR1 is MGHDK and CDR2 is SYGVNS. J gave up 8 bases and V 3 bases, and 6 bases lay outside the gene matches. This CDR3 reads CASSDTGVGEKLFF. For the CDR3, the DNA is TGTGCCAGCAGTGATACAGGGGTAGGGGAAAAACTGTTTTTT.

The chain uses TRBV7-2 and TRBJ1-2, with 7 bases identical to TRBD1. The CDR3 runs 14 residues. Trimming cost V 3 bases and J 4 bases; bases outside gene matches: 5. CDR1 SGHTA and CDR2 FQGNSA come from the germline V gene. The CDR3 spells CASSFTRDSYGYTF. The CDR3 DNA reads TGTGCCAGCAGCTTTACCCGGGACAGCTATGGCTACACCTTC.

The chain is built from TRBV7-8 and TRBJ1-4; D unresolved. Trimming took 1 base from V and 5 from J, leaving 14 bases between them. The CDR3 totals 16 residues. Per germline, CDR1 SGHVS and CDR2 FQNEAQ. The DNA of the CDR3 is TGTGCCAGCAGCTTAGAGGGTAGGACGGGGAATGAAAAACTGTTTTTT. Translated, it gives CASSLEGRTGNEKLFF.